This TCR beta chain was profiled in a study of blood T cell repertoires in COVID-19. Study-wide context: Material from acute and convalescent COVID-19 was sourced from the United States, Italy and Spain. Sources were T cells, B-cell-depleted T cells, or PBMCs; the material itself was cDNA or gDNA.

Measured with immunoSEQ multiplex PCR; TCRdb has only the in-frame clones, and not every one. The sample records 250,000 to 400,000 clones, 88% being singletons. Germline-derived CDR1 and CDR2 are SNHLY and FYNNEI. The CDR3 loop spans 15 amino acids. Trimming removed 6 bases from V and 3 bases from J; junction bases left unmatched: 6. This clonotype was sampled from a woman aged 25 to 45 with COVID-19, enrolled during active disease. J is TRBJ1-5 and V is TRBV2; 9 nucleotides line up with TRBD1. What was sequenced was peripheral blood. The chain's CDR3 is CASRGDRVHNQPQHF. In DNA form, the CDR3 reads TGTGCCAGCAGAGGGGACAGGGTACACAATCAGCCCCAGCATTTT.